The rows below give T cell receptor beta chains drawn from one sample of a study of regulatory T cells in long-lasting Graves disease. TCRdb used MiXCR to reprocess the multiplex PCR reads, holding one entry per CDR3 protein. The data hold 370,000 or so distinct CDR3 sequences, with 15% to 20% observed a single time. Separately, the same data were catalogued under a study of T cells in Graves' hyperthyroidism and ophthalmopathy.

Sample: peripheral blood mononuclear cells (PBMCs), taken at new diagnosis, from a patient treated with antithyroid drugs. The source is a woman aged 18-35 years with Graves disease. Each CDR3 is given with its conserved first and last residue. D genes are given only for firm matches. For some rows the clone size is stated as once, few or many, or as a class when expanded; others skip it.

D	V	J	length	size	CDR3	DNA
TRBD2	TRBV4-1	TRBJ2-2	18	NA	CASSQAGWRETRPGELFF	TGCGCCAGCAGCCAAGCGGGATGGCGGGAGACGCGGCCCGGGGAGCTGTTTTTT
NA	TRBV9	TRBJ1-1	14	NA	CASSETQGNTEAFF	TGTGCCAGCAGTGAAACACAGGGAAACACTGAAGCTTTCTTT
TRBD2	TRBV27	TRBJ2-5	16	NA	CASSSSTSGGQETQYF	TGTGCCAGCAGTTCCTCGACTAGCGGGGGCCAAGAGACCCAGTACTTC
TRBD2	TRBV3-1	TRBJ2-1	13	many	CASSPRLAGEQFF	TGTGCCAGCAGCCCGAGACTAGCGGGGGAGCAGTTCTTC
NA	TRBV28	TRBJ2-3	12	many	CASSFPRGTQYF	TGTGCCAGCAGTTTCCCTCGGGGGACGCAGTATTTT
NA	TRBV6-2/TRBV6-3	TRBJ2-6	15	few	CASSSLRSGANVLTF	TGTGCCAGCAGTTCTCTGCGCTCTGGGGCCAACGTCCTGACTTTC
TRBD1	TRBV5-4	TRBJ2-2	17	many	CASSGAGTGLGAGELFF	TGTGCCAGCAGCGGGGCCGGGACAGGGTTAGGAGCCGGGGAGCTGTTTTTT
TRBD1	TRBV24-1	TRBJ1-2	15	many	CATSDPGTGTKGYTF	TGTGCCACCAGTGACCCCGGGACAGGGACGAAGGGCTACACCTTC
NA	TRBV7-9	TRBJ2-2	14	NA	CASSLRANIGELFF	TGTGCCAGCAGCTTAAGGGCGAACATCGGGGAGCTGTTTTTT
NA	TRBV30	TRBJ1-1	12	many	CALNRPGKEAFF	TGTGCCTTAAACCGTCCCGGGAAAGAAGCTTTCTTT